The rows below give T cell receptor beta chains drawn from one sample of a study of CD8 T cells in ankylosing spondylitis. From the 5' RACE reads, TCRdb called clonotypes with MiXCR, one entry per CDR3 protein. Seen here are hundreds of thousands of distinct CDR3 sequences, 8.6% observed once, and the top ten hold around 7%. Sequenced input: blood, either unsorted or a sorted T cell fraction (not recorded which). Receptors were obtained from a male donor with ankylosing spondylitis or in good health (not recorded which). Both conserved end residues are part of each CDR3. D genes are given only for firm matches. Some rows have no size entry. The others give once, few or many, or a class for an expanded clone.

CSASPPWRGPLNEQFF,TGCAGTGCTAGCCCTCCTTGGCGGGGGCCCCTCAATGAGCAGTTCTTC,-,few,TRBV20-1,16,TRBJ2-1
CSATSRDRSSYEQYF,TGCAGTGCTACGTCTCGGGACAGGTCCTCCTACGAGCAGTACTTC,TRBD1,many,TRBV20-1,15,TRBJ2-7
CASSMDRFTDTQYF,TGTGCCAGCAGCATGGACAGATTTACAGATACGCAGTATTTT,-,-,TRBV7-2,14,TRBJ2-3
CCARGLTSGHSYNEQFF,TGCTGTGCTAGAGGCCTGACTAGCGGACACTCCTACAATGAGCAGTTCTTC,TRBD2,few,TRBV20-1,17,TRBJ2-1
CSARPRTSGRARSTGELFF,TGCAGTGCTAGACCGAGGACTAGCGGGAGGGCCCGGAGCACCGGGGAGCTGTTTTTT,TRBD2,many,TRBV20-1,19,TRBJ2-2
CASSPPGGASYNEQFF,TGTGCCAGCAGCCCCCCCGGGGGAGCTTCCTACAATGAGCAGTTCTTC,-,-,TRBV7-9,16,TRBJ2-1
CASSLNGANYGYTF,TGTGCCAGCAGTTTGAACGGAGCTAACTATGGCTACACCTTC,-,many,TRBV12-3/TRBV12-4,14,TRBJ1-2
CASSEQGDQPQHF,TGTGCCAGCAGTGAACAGGGGGATCAGCCCCAGCATTTT,TRBD1,-,TRBV5-6,13,TRBJ1-5
CASSPPGFHTEAFF,TGTGCCAGCAGCCCCCCCGGGTTTCACACTGAAGCTTTCTTT,-,many,TRBV3-1,14,TRBJ1-1
CASSLDVGKGPSSYNEQFF,TGTGCCAGCAGCTTGGATGTCGGGAAAGGGCCCAGCTCCTACAATGAGCAGTTCTTC,-,-,TRBV5-4,19,TRBJ2-1